One sample yielded the 8 T cell receptor beta chains listed below, sequenced in a study of CXCR3 chemokines and chemotherapy response in bladder cancer. TCRdb analysed the PCR reads with MiXCR anew, one entry per CDR3 protein. The repertoire consists of 8,000 to 10,000 distinct CDR3 sequences, with more than 20% occurring once and the leading ten covering around 8.8%. Specimen collection occurred from a patient whose treatment included neoadjuvant chemotherapy. All receptors come from a human donor with bladder cancer that did not respond to neoadjuvant chemotherapy.

In its sample, this clonotype ranks as medium-sized. This chain uses TRBV6-6 with TRBJ1-5, with D maybe TRBD1 (5 bases). Trimming removed 0 bases from V and 5 bases from J, with 14 bases in between. Germline CDR1 MNHNY, CDR2 SVGAGI (reference sequence). The CDR3 runs to 16 residues. For the CDR3, the DNA is TGTGCCAGCAGTTACTCGGGAGGGGAGCTTGATCAGCCCCAGCATTTT. It encodes CASSYSGGELDQPQHF.

As concerns this clonotype: The likely explanation is a read error, given a far larger clone one base away. This rearrangement joins TRBV11-1 to TRBJ2-7, with D unresolved. Trimming left V 3 bases short and J 7 bases short, with 13 bases between. CDR1 is SGHAT, CDR2 FQDESV, per germline (reference sequence). CDR3 length equals 13 residues. The DNA of the CDR3 is TGTGCCAGCAGCTTGGGGAACTACAATGAGCAGTACTTC. It yields the protein CASSLGNYNEQYF.

This clonotype came up many times. The J gene is TRBJ2-7, the V gene TRBV18, with D possibly being TRBD1 (5 bases). The germline V gene has CDR1 KGHSH and CDR2 LQKENI. The CDR3 totals 14 residues. Trimming took 6 bases from V and 2 from J, leaving 14 bases between them. This CDR3 reads CASSRVQGAYEQYF. CDR3 nucleotide sequence: TGTGCCAGCTCCCGCGTCCAAGGGGCCTACGAGCAGTACTTC.

In this sample, this clonotype turned up once. It differs at one base from a far larger clone, so likely a read error. The chain employs TRBV6-5 and TRBJ2-1, with 7 bases matching TRBD2. The CDR3 totals 15 residues. CDR1 MNHEY and CDR2 SVGAGI come from the germline V gene. Germline trimming cut 2 bases from V and 10 bases from J; bases unmatched to any gene: 11. Here the CDR3 reads CASSYGGLGSYEQFF. DNA for the CDR3: TGTGCCAGCAGTTACGGAGGACTAGGATCCTACGAGCAGTTCTTC.

Regarding this clonotype: This sequence is one base from a far larger clone and is likely a read error. V usage is TRBV6-6 and J usage is TRBJ1-1; no clear D gene. The V and J ends lost 6 bases and 3 bases respectively, with 14 bases between them. This CDR3 has 14 residues. The germline gives CDR1 MNHNY, CDR2 SVGAGI (reference sequence). This chain's CDR3 is CASSLAGSHTEAFF. The DNA of the CDR3 is TGTGCCAGCAGCCTGGCAGGATCCCACACTGAAGCTTTCTTT.

This clonotype was counted ten times or more. The DNA for the CDR3 is TGTGCCAGCAGTTACGGGGGCGGGGATACGCAGTATTTT. It translates to CASSYGGGDTQYF. This chain uses TRBV27 with TRBJ2-3; D possibly matches TRBD1 or TRBD2 (6 bases each). The V gene lost 4 bases and the J gene lost 6 bases, with 11 bases spanning the gap. The germline V gene has CDR1 MNHEY and CDR2 SMNVEV (reference sequence). This CDR3 is 13 amino acids long.

This clonotype occurred many times. The chain couples TRBV12-5 to TRBJ2-3, with 10 bases matching TRBD2. The germline CDR1 and CDR2 sequences are LGHNT and FRNRAP. The CDR3 is made up of 15 amino acids. The V and J ends lost 7 bases and 1 base, in that order; junction bases with no gene match: 5. The CDR3 region has the DNA TGTGCTAGTGCCCTAGCGGGGGTCGGCACAGATACGCAGTATTTT. Protein product: CASALAGVGTDTQYF.

This clonotype was found many times. The chain links TRBV7-9 to TRBJ1-2; maybe TRBD1 (5 bases). Trimming took 5 bases from V and 4 from J, leaving 17 bases between them. Germline CDR1 and CDR2: SEHNR and FQNEAQ (reference sequence). This CDR3 has 15 residues. CDR3 sequence reads: CASSLPGGEVYGYTF. For the CDR3, the DNA is TGTGCCAGCAGCCTACCCGGGGGGGAAGTCTATGGCTACACCTTC.